Listed here are 8 T cell receptor beta chains from one sample, sequenced in a study of T cell repertoires in cytomegalovirus infection. MiXCR, run by TCRdb on the reads, gives a single entry per CDR3 protein. The sample holds roughly 320,000 distinct CDR3 sequences, 9.5% seen once. Sequencing was carried out using PBMCs. These receptors came from a human donor in good health (CMV status not recorded). Some clones in this sample may be carry-over from other donors' samples.

This clonotype was counted between two and nine times. The chain is built from TRBV7-2 and TRBJ2-5, with 9 bases fitting TRBD1. Germline loops: CDR1 SGHTA, CDR2 FQGNSA. The V and J ends lost 1 base and 7 bases, in that order; junction bases with no gene match: 4. The CDR3 consists of 14 residues. CDR3 DNA sequence: TGTGCCAGCAGCTTAGGGGACAGGGTTGGGACCCAGTACTTC. It yields the protein CASSLGDRVGTQYF.

Concerning this clonotype itself: With a much larger clone just one base away, this may be a read error. The V gene is TRBV7-2, the J gene TRBJ1-1, with 8 positions matching TRBD1. The CDR3 consists of 15 residues. Per the germline V gene, CDR1 is SGHTA and CDR2 is FQGNSA. The CDR3 sequence: CASSARQGRMTESFF. CDR3 coding DNA: TGTGCCAGCAGCGCTAGACAGGGGAGGATGACTGAATCTTTCTTT.

This clonotype was seen repeatedly, ten times or more. This sequence joins TRBV5-6 and TRBJ1-6; TRBD1 matches 7 bases. V lost 4 bases and J lost 8; bases outside the gene matches: 9. CDR3 length equals 15 residues. CDR1 and CDR2 (germline): SGHDT, YYEEEE. This CDR3 is CASSGQQGLYSPLHF. In DNA, the CDR3 is TGTGCCAGCAGCGGCCAACAGGGGTTGTATTCACCCCTCCACTTT.

In its sample, this clonotype was seen many times. The chain combines TRBV30 with TRBJ2-6; unclear D gene. CDR1 is GTSNPN, CDR2 SVGIG, per germline (reference sequence). The CDR3 sequence is 15 residues long. The germline V and J ends were trimmed by 0 bases and 0 bases, with 6 bases remaining between them. CDR3 nucleotide sequence: TGTGCCTGGAGTGTACTTGGCTCTGGGGCCAACGTCCTGACTTTC. As protein: CAWSVLGSGANVLTF.

This clonotype was seen more than once but under ten times. The V call is TRBV20-1, the J call TRBJ1-1; D perhaps matches TRBD1 (6 bases). The CDR3 extends over 14 amino acids. Germline V gene data show CDR1 as DFQATT and CDR2 as SNEGSKA (reference sequence). V shed 8 bases and J shed 1 base, with 17 bases lying between them. The DNA of the CDR3 is TGCAGTCCCCGACAGGCAGTAGGGAACACTGAAGCTTTCTTT. Its protein product is CSPRQAVGNTEAFF.

Many counts were recorded for this clonotype. The chain couples TRBV6-1 to TRBJ1-2; TRBD1 matches at 10 bases. This CDR3 spans 15 amino acids. The germline gives CDR1 MNHNS, CDR2 SASEGT. V lost 7 bases and J lost 7; bases outside the gene matches: 12. CDR3 protein: CASTLSGTGVPGYTF. CDR3 coding DNA: TGTGCCAGCACGTTATCCGGGACAGGGGTCCCTGGCTACACCTTC.

This clonotype was counted a few times. V gene TRBV20-1 combines with J gene TRBJ1-1, with D maybe TRBD1 (5 bases). Germline V lookup: CDR1 DFQATT, CDR2 SNEGSKA (reference sequence). Trimming pared 5 bases from V and 1 base from J, leaving 11 bases between. CDR3 length: 13 amino acids. CDR3 in DNA: TGCAGTGCTCCCTCGGGGCAGAACACTGAAGCTTTCTTT. Residues: CSAPSGQNTEAFF.

V and J are TRBV20-1 and TRBJ1-5, with 9 positions matching TRBD1. CDR3 length equals 13 residues. The germline CDR1 and CDR2 sequences are DFQATT and SNEGSKA (reference sequence). With V trimmed by 6 bases and J by 5 bases, 5 bases remained unmatched. For the CDR3, the DNA is TGCAGTGCGGGCCGGGACAGGGATCAGCCCCAGCATTTT. Translating it yields CSAGRDRDQPQHF.